A single sample gave rise to the 21 T cell receptor beta chains below, sequenced in a study of tumor-infiltrating lymphocytes in localized non-small cell lung cancer (dated by TCRdb to the early 2020s). The library relied on the immunoSEQ multiplex PCR assay. TCRdb limited this immuneACCESS table to in-frame rearrangements with V and J called. A share of clones is missing; checked studies link under half to unresolved V genes, and the rest is unexplained. For this sample there are about 10,000 clones; roughly 80% appear just once. The top ten clonotypes cover approximately 17% of the sample. Sequenced sample: uninvolved lung tissue not adjacent to the tumor. The source is a human donor with non-small cell lung cancer.

This clone has more than one count but fewer than ten. V usage is TRBV10-3 and J usage is TRBJ2-7; D is perhaps TRBD2 (6 bases). The CDR3 consists of 12 residues. V lost 10 bases and J lost 0, with 10 bases in between. Germline V gives CDR1 ENHRY, CDR2 SYGVKD. DNA for the CDR3: TGTGCCACTGGGACTTCCTCCTACGAGCAGTACTTC. Its protein product is CATGTSSYEQYF.

V gene TRBV6-6 combines with J gene TRBJ1-3, with no clear D. CDR1 is MNHNY and CDR2 is SVGAGI in the germline V gene (reference sequence). The CDR3 has 14 residues. V was cut by 9 bases and J by 0 bases, with 12 bases left in between. CDR3 region: CASSQQSSGNTIYF. As DNA, the CDR3 is TGTGCCAGTTCACAGCAGAGCTCTGGAAACACCATATATTTT.

The chain has TRBV6-5 and TRBJ1-1, with a tentative D call TRBD1 (5 bases). This CDR3 has 16 residues. From germline, CDR1 is MNHEY and CDR2 SVGAGI. V lost 2 bases to trimming and J lost 4 bases, with 17 bases between them. The CDR3 sequence is CASSYHSGKGGTEAFF. As DNA, the CDR3 is TGTGCCAGCAGTTACCACTCAGGGAAAGGAGGCACTGAAGCTTTCTTT.

The chain employs TRBV6-6 and TRBJ1-2; 8 bases align to TRBD1. The CDR3 is made up of 14 amino acids. From germline, CDR1 is MNHNY and CDR2 SVGAGI (reference sequence). Unmatched junction bases numbered 7, after V lost 4 bases and J lost 6 bases. CDR3 coding DNA: TGTGCCAGCAGTTCCCCGGGACAGGTTGATGGCTACACCTTC. Its protein is CASSSPGQVDGYTF.

This chain uses TRBV6-6 with TRBJ1-5, with D hard to call. V lost 4 bases, J lost 0 bases, and 13 bases lay in between. The germline V gene has CDR1 MNHNY and CDR2 SVGAGI (reference sequence). This CDR3 contains 16 residues. In nucleotides, the CDR3 is TGTGCCAGCAGTTTGGAGGAGGCGGGTAGCAATCAGCCCCAGCATTTT. This codes for CASSLEEAGSNQPQHF.

The chain carries TRBV6-6 and TRBJ2-7; 8 nucleotides agree with TRBD2. Trimming cost V 6 bases and J 0 bases; bases outside gene matches: 4. This CDR3 region has 14 residues. Germline lookup yields CDR1 MNHNY and CDR2 SVGAGI (reference sequence). In DNA form, the CDR3 reads TGTGCCAGCAGCCAAGCGGGGGCCTCCTACGAGCAGTACTTC. This sequence encodes CASSQAGASYEQYF.

Here the CDR3 reads CASSFTGGSNQPQHF. The CDR3 region has the DNA TGTGCCAGCAGTTTCACAGGGGGCAGCAATCAGCCCCAGCATTTT. The genes are TRBV27 and TRBJ1-5; 9 bases fit TRBD1. V was clipped by 3 bases and J by 1 base; unmatched bases: 1. The CDR3 is 15 residues long. Germline CDR1 is MNHEY and CDR2 is SMNVEV (reference sequence).

V gene TRBV6-6 combines with J gene TRBJ2-6, with TRBD1 matching 8 bases. V shed 6 bases and J 2 bases; nucleotides not matched to a gene: 3. Germline CDR1 is MNHNY and CDR2 is SVGAGI (reference sequence). The CDR3 is 15 amino acids. The CDR3 nucleotides read TGTGCCAGCAGGACAGGGGAAGCTGGGGCCAACGTCCTGACTTTC. This codes for CASRTGEAGANVLTF.

This chain links TRBV7-3 with TRBJ2-2; D is undetermined. Deletions cut 3 bases from V and 5 bases from J, with 4 bases between. The CDR3 has 12 amino acids. Germline-derived CDR1 and CDR2 are SGHTA and FQGTGA. CDR3 DNA sequence: TGTGCCAGCAGCTTCTTAACCGGGGAGCTGTTTTTT. Protein sequence: CASSFLTGELFF.

The chain has TRBV5-5 and TRBJ1-2, with D perhaps matching TRBD1 (5 bases). The CDR3 is made up of 13 amino acids. V was cut by 2 bases and J by 7 bases, with 12 bases left in between. Per germline, CDR1 SGHKS and CDR2 YYEKEE (reference sequence). The CDR3 here is CASSFEAGAGYTF. CDR3 nucleotides: TGTGCCAGCAGCTTCGAGGCCGGGGCTGGCTACACCTTC.

The chain joins TRBV7-9 to TRBJ1-6; TRBD1 matches at 11 bases. CDR1 is SEHNR and CDR2 is FQNEAQ in the germline V gene (reference sequence). Trimming took 1 base from V and 9 from J; bases not matched to a gene: 2. This CDR3 comprises 15 residues. CDR3 protein: CASSLVGTGGSPLHF. The CDR3 DNA is TGTGCCAGCAGCTTAGTAGGGACAGGGGGTTCACCCCTCCACTTT. Complete variable domain (other parts from reference TRBV7-9 and TRBJ1-6): DTGVSQNPRHKITKRGQNVTFRCDPISEHNRLYWYRQTLGQGPEFLTYFQNEAQLEKSRLLSDRFSAERPKGSFSTLEIQRTEQGDSAMYLCASSLVGTGGSPLHFGNGTRLTVT.

The chain recombines TRBV7-9 with TRBJ2-2; D may correspond to TRBD1 or TRBD2 (5 bases each). V was pared by 5 bases and J by 5 bases, with 9 bases between. Per germline, CDR1 SEHNR and CDR2 FQNEAQ (reference sequence). The CDR3 runs to 13 residues. The CDR3 reads CASSGGATGELFF. The CDR3, as DNA: TGTGCCAGCAGCGGGGGAGCAACCGGGGAGCTGTTTTTT.

This clone counts as medium-sized. The CDR3 reads CASSFQGSSNQPQHF. The DNA of the CDR3 is TGTGCCAGCAGCTTCCAGGGTAGCAGCAATCAGCCCCAGCATTTT. The chain recombines TRBV5-8 with TRBJ1-5, with a tentative D call TRBD1 (5 bases). V lost 2 bases and J 1 base, leaving 10 bases between the germline ends. The CDR3 runs to 15 residues. The germline CDR1 and CDR2 sequences are SGHTS and YDEGEE. The variable domain in full, with the rest retrieved from reference TRBV5-8 and TRBJ1-5, is EAGVTQSPTHLIKTRGQQATLRCSPISGHTSVYWYQQALGLGLQFLLWYDEGEERNRGNFPPRFSGRQFPNYSSELNVNALELEDSALYLCASSFQGSSNQPQHFGDGTRLSIL.

This chain connects TRBV7-9 to TRBJ1-1, with D maybe TRBD1 (5 bases). This CDR3 is built from 12 residues. The germline V gene has CDR1 SEHNR and CDR2 FQNEAQ (reference sequence). V lost 6 bases, J lost 11 bases, and 16 bases lay in between. CDR3 coding DNA: TGTGCCAGCAGTATGTCGACAGAAAGGGCTTTCTTT. Translation gives CASSMSTERAFF.

The table lists this clone with a few counts. The chain uses TRBV5-4 and TRBJ1-4; D is uncertain. The V end lost 4 bases, the J end lost 8 bases, and 18 bases lay between the germline ends. Germline V gene lookup returns CDR1 SGHNT and CDR2 YYREEE (reference sequence). The CDR3 is made up of 15 amino acids. The chain's CDR3 is CASSKDGSAGEKLFF. CDR3 DNA sequence: TGTGCCAGCAGCAAGGACGGCTCCGCGGGGGAAAAACTGTTTTTT.

The chain carries TRBV2 and TRBJ1-5; TRBD1 aligns across 8 bases. Germline V lookup: CDR1 SNHLY, CDR2 FYNNEI. The length of the CDR3 is 14 residues. V trimming: 8 bases; J trimming: 7 bases; junction bases outside the gene matches: 10. The CDR3 here is CASGPPGGRQPQHF. The DNA of the CDR3 is TGTGCCAGCGGCCCTCCAGGGGGCCGGCAGCCCCAGCATTTT.

The rearrangement uses TRBV7-7 and TRBJ2-1, with 13 bases lining up with TRBD2. V gave up 5 bases and J gave up 6 bases; unmatched junction bases: 4. Germline loops: CDR1 SSHAT, CDR2 FNYEAQ (reference sequence). This CDR3 has 15 amino acids. The CDR3 is CASSLGLAGTNEQFF. DNA of the CDR3: TGTGCCAGCAGCCTGGGACTAGCGGGGACCAATGAGCAGTTCTTC.

The chain has TRBV6-5 and TRBJ1-2, with 9 bases lining up with TRBD1. Germline V gene sequence: CDR1 MNHEY, CDR2 SVGAGI. The trim removed 2 bases at V and 5 bases at J, leaving 9 bases unmatched. The CDR3 contains 16 residues. The CDR3 reads CASSYTGTGSGYGYTF. The CDR3 DNA sequence: TGTGCCAGCAGTTACACCGGGACAGGGAGCGGATATGGCTACACCTTC.

In its sample, this clone was seen a few times. In DNA, the CDR3 is TGTGCCAGCAGATTGGGGGGCTCCCAGGATGGCTACACCTTC. Amino acids: CASRLGGSQDGYTF. The chain couples TRBV27 to TRBJ1-2, with D perhaps TRBD1 (6 bases). The germline gives CDR1 MNHEY, CDR2 SMNVEV (reference sequence). Deletions cut 6 bases from V and 6 bases from J, with 17 bases between. CDR3 length: 14 residues.

The V call is TRBV5-6, the J call TRBJ1-1; 10 bases map to TRBD1. V lost 4 bases and J lost 5; bases outside the gene matches: 2. This CDR3 comprises 13 residues. CDR1 is SGHDT and CDR2 is YYEEEE in the germline V gene. The DNA of the CDR3 is TGTGCCAGCAGCCAGGGACAGGGGACTGAAGCTTTCTTT. Protein sequence: CASSQGQGTEAFF.

The chain combines TRBV6-5 with TRBJ1-5; 11 bases agree with TRBD1. This CDR3 has 15 amino acids. V was clipped by 5 bases and J by 3 bases; unmatched bases: 3. The germline V gene encodes CDR1 MNHEY and CDR2 SVGAGI. The CDR3 here is CASSQDRGPNQPQHF. In DNA form, the CDR3 reads TGTGCCAGCAGTCAGGACAGGGGGCCCAATCAGCCCCAGCATTTT.